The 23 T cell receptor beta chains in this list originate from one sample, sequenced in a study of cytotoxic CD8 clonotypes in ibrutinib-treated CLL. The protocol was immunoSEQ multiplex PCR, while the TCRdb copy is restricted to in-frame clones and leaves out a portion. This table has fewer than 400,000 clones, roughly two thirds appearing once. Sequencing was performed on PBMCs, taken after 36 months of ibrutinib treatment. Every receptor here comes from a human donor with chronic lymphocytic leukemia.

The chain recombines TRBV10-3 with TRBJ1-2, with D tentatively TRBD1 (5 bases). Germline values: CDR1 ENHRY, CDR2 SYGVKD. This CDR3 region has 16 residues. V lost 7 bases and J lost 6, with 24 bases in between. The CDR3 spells CAIKGQPSSNGHGYTF. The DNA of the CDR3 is TGTGCCATCAAGGGGCAACCCAGCTCAAACGGGCATGGCTACACCTTC.

The CDR3 protein is CASSLRTGGRSYNSPLHF. CDR3 nucleotides: TGTGCCAGCAGCCTCCGGACAGGGGGACGCTCCTATAATTCACCCCTCCACTTT. V gene TRBV13 combines with J gene TRBJ1-6; the match to TRBD1 covers 10 bases. From germline, CDR1 is PRHDT and CDR2 FYEKMQ (reference sequence). The CDR3 sequence is 18 residues long. V dropped 5 bases and J dropped 0; count of bases not matched to a gene: 7.

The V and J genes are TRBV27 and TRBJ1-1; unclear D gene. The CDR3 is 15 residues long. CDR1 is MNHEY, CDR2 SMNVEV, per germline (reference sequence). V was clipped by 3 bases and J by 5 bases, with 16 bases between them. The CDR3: CASSFGMGGGTEAFF. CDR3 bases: TGTGCCAGCAGTTTTGGGATGGGTGGCGGAACTGAAGCTTTCTTT.

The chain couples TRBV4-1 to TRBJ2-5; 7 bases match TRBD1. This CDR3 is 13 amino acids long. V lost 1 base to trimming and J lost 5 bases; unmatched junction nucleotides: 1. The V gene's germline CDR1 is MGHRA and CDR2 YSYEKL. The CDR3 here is CASSQGQGETQYF. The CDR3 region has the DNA TGCGCCAGCAGCCAAGGACAGGGCGAGACCCAGTACTTC.

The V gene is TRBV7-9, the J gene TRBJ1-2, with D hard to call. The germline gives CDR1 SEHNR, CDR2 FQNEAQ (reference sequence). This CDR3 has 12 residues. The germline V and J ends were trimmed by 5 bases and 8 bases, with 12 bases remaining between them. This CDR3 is CASSRTLGGYTF. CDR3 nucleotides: TGTGCCAGCAGCAGAACTTTGGGAGGCTACACCTTC.

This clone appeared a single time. The CDR3 loop reads CASSRRKPGGDTQYF. CDR3 coding DNA: TGTGCCAGCAGCCGAAGAAAGCCAGGGGGGGATACGCAGTATTTT. This sequence joins TRBV11-2 and TRBJ2-3; a possible D gene is TRBD1 (7 bases). The CDR3 covers 15 residues. The germline CDR1 and CDR2 sequences are SGHAT and FQNNGV. V was trimmed by 5 bases and J by 6 bases, leaving 18 bases between them.

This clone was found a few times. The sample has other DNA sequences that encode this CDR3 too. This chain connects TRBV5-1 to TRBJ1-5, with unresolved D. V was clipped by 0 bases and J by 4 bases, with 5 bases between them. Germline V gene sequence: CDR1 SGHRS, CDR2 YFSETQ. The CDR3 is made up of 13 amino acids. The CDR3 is CASSLVPNQPQHF. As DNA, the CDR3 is TGCGCCAGCAGCTTGGTTCCTAATCAGCCCCAGCATTTT.

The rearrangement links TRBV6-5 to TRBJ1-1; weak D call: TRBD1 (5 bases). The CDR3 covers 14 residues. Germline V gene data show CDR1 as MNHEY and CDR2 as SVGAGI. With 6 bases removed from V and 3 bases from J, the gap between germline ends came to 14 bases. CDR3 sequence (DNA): TGTGCCAGCAGCAGAAAGGGACCCGACACTGAAGCTTTCTTT. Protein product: CASSRKGPDTEAFF.

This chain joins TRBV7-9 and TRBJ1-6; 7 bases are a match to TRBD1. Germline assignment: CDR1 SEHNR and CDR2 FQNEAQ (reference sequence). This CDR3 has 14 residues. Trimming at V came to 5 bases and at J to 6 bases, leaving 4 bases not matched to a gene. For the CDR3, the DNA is TGTGCCAGCAGCCTCGCAGGGGGTAATTCACCCCTCCACTTT. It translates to CASSLAGGNSPLHF.

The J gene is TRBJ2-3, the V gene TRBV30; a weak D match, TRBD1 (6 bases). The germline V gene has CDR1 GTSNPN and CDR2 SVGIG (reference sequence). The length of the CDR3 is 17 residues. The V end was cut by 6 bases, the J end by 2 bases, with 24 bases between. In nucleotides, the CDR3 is TGTGCCTGCCCCCTCCTGAGGGACACCAGAAACACAGATACGCAGTATTTT. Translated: CACPLLRDTRNTDTQYF.

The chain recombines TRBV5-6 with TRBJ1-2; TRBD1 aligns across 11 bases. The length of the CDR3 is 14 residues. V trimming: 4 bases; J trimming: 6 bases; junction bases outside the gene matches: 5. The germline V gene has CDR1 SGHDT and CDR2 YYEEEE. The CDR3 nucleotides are TGTGCCAGCAGCCCCGGGACAGGGGGTAATGGCTACACCTTC. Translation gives CASSPGTGGNGYTF.

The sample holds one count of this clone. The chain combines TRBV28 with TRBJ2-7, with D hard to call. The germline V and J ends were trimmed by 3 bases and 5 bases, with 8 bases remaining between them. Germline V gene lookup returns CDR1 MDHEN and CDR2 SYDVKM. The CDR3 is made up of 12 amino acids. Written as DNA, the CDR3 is TGTGCCAGCAGTTTGTCCTCTCACGAGCAGTACTTC. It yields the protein CASSLSSHEQYF.

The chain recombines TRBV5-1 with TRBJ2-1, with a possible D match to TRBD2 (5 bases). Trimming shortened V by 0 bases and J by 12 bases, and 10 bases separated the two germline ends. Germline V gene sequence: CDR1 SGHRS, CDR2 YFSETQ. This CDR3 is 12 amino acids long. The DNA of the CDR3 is TGCGCCAGCAGCTTGGGAGGGTTCTGGCAGTTCTTC. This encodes CASSLGGFWQFF.

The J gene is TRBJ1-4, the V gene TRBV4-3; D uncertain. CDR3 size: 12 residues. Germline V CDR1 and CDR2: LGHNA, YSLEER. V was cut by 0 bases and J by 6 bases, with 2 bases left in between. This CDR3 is CASSQDHEKLFF. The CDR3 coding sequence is TGCGCCAGCAGCCAAGATCATGAAAAACTGTTTTTT.

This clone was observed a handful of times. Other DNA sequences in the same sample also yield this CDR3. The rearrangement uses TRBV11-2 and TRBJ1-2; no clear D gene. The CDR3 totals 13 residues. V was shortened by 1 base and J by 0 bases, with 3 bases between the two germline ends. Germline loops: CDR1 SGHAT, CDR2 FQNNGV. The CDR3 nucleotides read TGTGCCAGCAGCTTAGTCTCTAACTATGGCTACACCTTC. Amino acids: CASSLVSNYGYTF.

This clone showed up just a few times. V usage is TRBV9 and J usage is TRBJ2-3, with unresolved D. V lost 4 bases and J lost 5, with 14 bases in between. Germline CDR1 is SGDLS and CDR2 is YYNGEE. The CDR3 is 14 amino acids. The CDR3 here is CASSPHLRGDTQYF. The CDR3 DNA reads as TGTGCCAGCAGCCCCCACCTTCGCGGAGATACGCAGTATTTT.

The CDR3 region has the DNA TGCAGCGTGGGGACAGGGAATGGCTACACCTTC. Protein sequence: CSVGTGNGYTF. The chain links TRBV29-1 to TRBJ1-2; 9 bases fit TRBD1. V dropped 6 bases and J dropped 6; count of bases not matched to a gene: 2. Germline lookup yields CDR1 SQVTM and CDR2 ANQGSEA. The CDR3 runs 11 residues.

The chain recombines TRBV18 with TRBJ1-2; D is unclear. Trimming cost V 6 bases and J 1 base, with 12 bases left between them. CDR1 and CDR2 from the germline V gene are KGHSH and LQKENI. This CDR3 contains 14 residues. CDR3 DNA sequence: TGTGCCAGCTCTCTAGACCGGTTTAACTATGGCTACACCTTC. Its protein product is CASSLDRFNYGYTF.

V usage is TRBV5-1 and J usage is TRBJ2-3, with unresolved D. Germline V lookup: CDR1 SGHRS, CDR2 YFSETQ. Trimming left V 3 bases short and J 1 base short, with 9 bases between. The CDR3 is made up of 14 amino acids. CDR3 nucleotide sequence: TGCGCCAGCAGCTGGCGCCGGGGCACAGATACGCAGTATTTT. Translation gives CASSWRRGTDTQYF.

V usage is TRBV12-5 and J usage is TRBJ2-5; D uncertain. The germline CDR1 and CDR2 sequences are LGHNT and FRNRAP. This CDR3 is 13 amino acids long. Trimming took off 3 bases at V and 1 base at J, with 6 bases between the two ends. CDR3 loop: CASGLGTQETQYF. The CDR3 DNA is TGTGCTAGTGGTTTAGGCACCCAAGAGACCCAGTACTTC.

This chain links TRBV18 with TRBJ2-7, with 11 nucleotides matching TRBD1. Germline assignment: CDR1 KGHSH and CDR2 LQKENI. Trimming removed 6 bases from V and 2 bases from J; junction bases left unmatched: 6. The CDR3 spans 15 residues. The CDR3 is CASSRTGGTTYEQYF. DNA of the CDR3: TGTGCCAGCTCGAGGACAGGGGGCACCACCTACGAGCAGTACTTC.

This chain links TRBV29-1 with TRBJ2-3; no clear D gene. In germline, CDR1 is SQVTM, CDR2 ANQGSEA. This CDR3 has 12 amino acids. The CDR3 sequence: CTSLSSADTQYF. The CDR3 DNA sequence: TGCACCTCGTTGAGTTCGGCAGATACGCAGTATTTT.

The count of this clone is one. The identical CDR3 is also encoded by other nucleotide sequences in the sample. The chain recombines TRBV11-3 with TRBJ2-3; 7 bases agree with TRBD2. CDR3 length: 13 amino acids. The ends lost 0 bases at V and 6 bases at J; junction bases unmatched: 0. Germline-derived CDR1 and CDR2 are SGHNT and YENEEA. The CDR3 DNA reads TGTGCCAGCAGCTTAGAGGGAGGGGATACGCAGTATTTT. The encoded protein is CASSLEGGDTQYF.